This T cell receptor (beta chain) came from a study of radiation and T cells in renal cell carcinoma. This CDR3 spans 15 amino acids. V lost 5 bases, J lost 8 bases, and 18 bases lay in between. Germline values: CDR1 LGHNA, CDR2 YNFKEQ. Time point given: baseline pretreatment blood. Treatment denoted: 15 Gy SBRT to primary tumor, nephrectomy 4 weeks later. After SBRT, blood was collected at 2 and 4 weeks, plus baseline. The assay was immunoSEQ multiplex PCR, and TCRdb's table has in-frame clones only and misses some. The profile covers tens of thousands of clones, with approximately 83% appearing a single time and 30% to 35% taken by the ten largest.

The sequence was obtained from an older woman with renal cell carcinoma. The chain combines TRBV4-2 with TRBJ2-2, with D unclear. The sample in question was blood, obtained from a patient whose treatment included radiotherapy and nephrectomy. CDR3 bases: TGTGCCAGCAGCTCCCAAACGGTGACCGGTGGGGAGCTGTTTTTT. Protein sequence: CASSSQTVTGGELFF.